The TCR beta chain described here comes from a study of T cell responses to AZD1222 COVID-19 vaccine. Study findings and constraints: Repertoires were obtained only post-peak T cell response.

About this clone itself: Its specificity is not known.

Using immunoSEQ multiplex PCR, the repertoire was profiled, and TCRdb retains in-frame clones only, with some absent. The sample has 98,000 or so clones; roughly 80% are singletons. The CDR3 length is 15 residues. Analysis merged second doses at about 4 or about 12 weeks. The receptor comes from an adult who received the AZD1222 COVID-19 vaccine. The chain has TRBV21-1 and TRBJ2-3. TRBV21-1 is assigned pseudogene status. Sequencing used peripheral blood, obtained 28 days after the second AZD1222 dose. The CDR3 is CASSKSLGGRDTQYF. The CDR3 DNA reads TGTGCCAGCAGCAAATCGCTAGGGGGGCGGGATACGCAGTATTTT.